This T cell receptor beta chain derives from a study of blood T cell repertoires in COVID-19 (dated by TCRdb to about 2020). Some background on the complete study: The collaborator samples originated in the United States, Italy and Spain and spanned the acute and convalescent phases of COVID-19. The samples were drawn from two sources: the first 160 participants of the ongoing ImmuneRACE study, and fewer than 1,500 subjects contributed by 6 global collaborators. The prospective study material was composed of cDNA or gDNA derived from T cells, B-cell-depleted T cells, or PBMCs. The sample metadata nearly always contained a de-identified subject ID, COVID-19 status, age in years and sex. Deeply sampled blood TCRbeta repertoires from subjects exposed to, actively infected with, or recovered from COVID-19 were included in the dataset. The repertoires were released in a freely available public database meant as a resource for research on the immune response to SARS-CoV-2. Where available, HLA class I and class II types were obtained from metadata supplied by the sample provider rather than from assay-based typing. Beyond this particular receptor, the publication reports: How much clinical and demographic metadata was included differed by source and by participant, and the metadata was provided uncurated.

Trimming leaves V shorter by 2 bases and J shorter by 4 bases, with the junction holding 7 bases beyond the gene matches. From a lookup of the germline V gene, CDR1 and CDR2 are LGHNA and YSLEER. From the cysteine up to the phenylalanine, the CDR3 has a length of 15 residues. CDR3 DNA is the only sequence kept; it has 45 bases, read in frame from the first base. The immunoSEQ Assay, a bias-controlled multiplex PCR, was used to amplify TCRbeta CDR3 regions from genomic DNA. In the paper's pipeline: The number of nucleated cells in each sample was estimated from the amplification of reference gene primers within the assay. Sequence reads were collapsed and filtered to measure the absolute abundance of every unique TCRbeta CDR3 rearrangement. For each sample, productive Simpson clonality was calculated by taking the square root of Simpson's diversity index across productive rearrangements. Not all clones reach the TCRdb copy of this immuneACCESS table, which keeps in-frame sequences only. Checked studies attribute under half of the gap to unresolved V genes and leave the rest unexplained. The V and J calls and clone size were taken over from that table, and D and trimming were inferred from the DNA. This sample has over 150,000 clones in its table, and roughly 88% of those were observed once. Clones ranked in the top ten supply 6.9% of the sample.

In Seattle, one collaborating source enrolled patients while the infection was active and tracked those patients longitudinally over the course of disease. Collaborating institutions collected whole blood in K2EDTA tubes following their own protocols. For TCRbeta analysis, collaborators shipped samples as frozen whole blood, isolated PBMCs, or DNA extracted from either of those sample types. About this clone: The antigen it recognizes is unknown. Per-base quality was not reported, and no clone a single base away is much larger than it.

Sequencing was carried out using peripheral blood. Recombination linked TRBV4-3 to TRBJ1-2; TRBD1 aligns with 7 central bases. This TCR was recovered from a man of 80 years or more with COVID-19, enrolled during active disease. The encoded CDR3 is CASSQHRGFSYGYTF. The DNA is as follows: TGCGCCAGCAGCCAACACAGGGGTTTTAGCTATGGCTACACCTTC.